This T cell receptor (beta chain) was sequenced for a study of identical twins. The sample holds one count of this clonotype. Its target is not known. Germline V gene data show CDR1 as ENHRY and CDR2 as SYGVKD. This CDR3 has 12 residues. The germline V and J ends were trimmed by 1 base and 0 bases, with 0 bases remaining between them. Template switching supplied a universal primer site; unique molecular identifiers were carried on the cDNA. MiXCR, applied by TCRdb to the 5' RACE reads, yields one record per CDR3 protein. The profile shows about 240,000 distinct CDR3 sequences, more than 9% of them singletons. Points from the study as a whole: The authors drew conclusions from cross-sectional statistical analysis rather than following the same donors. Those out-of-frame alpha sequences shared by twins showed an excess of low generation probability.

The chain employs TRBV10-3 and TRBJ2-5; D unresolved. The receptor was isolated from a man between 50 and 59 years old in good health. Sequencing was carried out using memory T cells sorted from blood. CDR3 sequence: CAISEYQETQYF. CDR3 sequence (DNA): TGTGCCATCAGTGAGTACCAAGAGACCCAGTACTTC.